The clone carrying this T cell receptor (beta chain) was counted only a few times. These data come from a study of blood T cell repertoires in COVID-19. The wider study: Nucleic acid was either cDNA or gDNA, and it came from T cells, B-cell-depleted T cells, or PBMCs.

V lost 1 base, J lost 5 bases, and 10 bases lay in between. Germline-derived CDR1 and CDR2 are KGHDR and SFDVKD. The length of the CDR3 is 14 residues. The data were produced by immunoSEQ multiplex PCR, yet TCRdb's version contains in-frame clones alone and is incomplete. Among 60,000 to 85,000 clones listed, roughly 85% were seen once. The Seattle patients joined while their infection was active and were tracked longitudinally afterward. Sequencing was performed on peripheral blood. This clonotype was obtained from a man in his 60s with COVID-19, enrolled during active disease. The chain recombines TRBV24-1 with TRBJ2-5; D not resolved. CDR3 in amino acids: CATSDLEAGETQYF. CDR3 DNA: TGTGCCACCAGTGATTTAGAGGCCGGGGAGACCCAGTACTTC.